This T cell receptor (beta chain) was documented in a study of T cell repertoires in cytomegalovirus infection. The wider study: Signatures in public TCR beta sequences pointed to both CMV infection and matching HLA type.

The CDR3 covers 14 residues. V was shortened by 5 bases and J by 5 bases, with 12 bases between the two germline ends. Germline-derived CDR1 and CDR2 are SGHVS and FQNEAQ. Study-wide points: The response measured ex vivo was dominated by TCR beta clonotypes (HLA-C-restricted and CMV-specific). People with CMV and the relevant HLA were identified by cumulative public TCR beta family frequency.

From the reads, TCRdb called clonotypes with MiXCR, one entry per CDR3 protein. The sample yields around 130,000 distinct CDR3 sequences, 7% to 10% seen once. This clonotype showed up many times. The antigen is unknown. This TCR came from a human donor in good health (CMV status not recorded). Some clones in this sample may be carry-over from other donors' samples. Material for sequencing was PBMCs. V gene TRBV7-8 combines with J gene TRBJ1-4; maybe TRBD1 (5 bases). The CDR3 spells CASSPREGNEKLFF. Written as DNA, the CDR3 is TGTGCCAGCAGCCCCAGGGAGGGAAATGAAAAACTGTTTTTT.